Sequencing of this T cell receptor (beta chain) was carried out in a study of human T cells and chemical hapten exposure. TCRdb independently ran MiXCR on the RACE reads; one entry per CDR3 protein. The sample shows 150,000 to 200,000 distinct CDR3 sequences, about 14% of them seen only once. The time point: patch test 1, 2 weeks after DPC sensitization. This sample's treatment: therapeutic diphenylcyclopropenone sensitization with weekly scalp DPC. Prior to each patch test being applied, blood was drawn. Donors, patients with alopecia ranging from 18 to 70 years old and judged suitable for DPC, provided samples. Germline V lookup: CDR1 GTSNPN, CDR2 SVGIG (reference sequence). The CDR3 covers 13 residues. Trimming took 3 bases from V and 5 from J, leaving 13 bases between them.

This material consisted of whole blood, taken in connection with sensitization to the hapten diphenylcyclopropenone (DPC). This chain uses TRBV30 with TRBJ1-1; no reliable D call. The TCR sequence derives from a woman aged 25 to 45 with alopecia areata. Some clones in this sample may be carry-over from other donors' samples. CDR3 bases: TGTGCCTGGAGCAAAAGGGCCGGTACTGAAGCTTTCTTT. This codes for CAWSKRAGTEAFF. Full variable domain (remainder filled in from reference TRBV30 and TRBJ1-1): SQTIHQWPATLVQPVGSPLSLECTVEGTSNPNLYWYRQAAGRGLQLLFYSVGIGQISSEVPQNLSASRPQDRQFILSSKKLLLSDSGFYLCAWSKRAGTEAFFGQGTRLTVV.